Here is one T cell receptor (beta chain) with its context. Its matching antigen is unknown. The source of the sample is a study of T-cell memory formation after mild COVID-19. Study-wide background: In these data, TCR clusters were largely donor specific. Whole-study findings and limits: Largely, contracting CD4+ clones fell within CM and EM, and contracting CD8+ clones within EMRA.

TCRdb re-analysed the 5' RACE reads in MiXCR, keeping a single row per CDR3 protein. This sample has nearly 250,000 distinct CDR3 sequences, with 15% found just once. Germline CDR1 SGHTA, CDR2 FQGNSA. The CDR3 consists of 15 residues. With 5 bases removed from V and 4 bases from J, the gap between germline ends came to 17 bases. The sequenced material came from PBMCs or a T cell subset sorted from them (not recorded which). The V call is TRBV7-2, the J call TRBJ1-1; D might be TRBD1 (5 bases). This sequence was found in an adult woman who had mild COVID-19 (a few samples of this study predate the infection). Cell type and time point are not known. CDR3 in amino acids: CASSPRRGGGTEAFF. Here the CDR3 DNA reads TGTGCCAGCAGCCCTAGACGGGGCGGTGGCACTGAAGCTTTCTTT.